A selection of T cell receptor beta chains follows, all from one sample in a study of blood T cell repertoires in COVID-19. Repertoires were generated with immunoSEQ multiplex PCR, while TCRdb's copy carries only in-frame clones and drops some. The data contain 300,000 to 450,000 clones, around 87% of them singletons. The sequenced sample was PBMCs or T cells enriched from blood (not recorded which). The receptors stem from a man aged 25 to 40 who had recovered from COVID-19. Each CDR3 is given with its conserved first and last residue. D genes are given only for firm matches. Clone size, where shown, is once, few, many, or a class for clones that have expanded.

CASSHLTGGKSEAFF	TGTGCCAGCAGCCATCTCACAGGGGGAAAGTCTGAAGCTTTCTTT	TRBV3-1/TRBV3-2	TRBJ1-1	-	TRBD1
CASSSGQAMNQPQHF	TGTGCCAGCAGCTCCGGACAGGCCATGAATCAGCCCCAGCATTTT	TRBV7-9	TRBJ1-5	-	TRBD1
CASSYGGQQNEKLFF	TGTGCCAGCAGTTACGGGGGACAGCAGAATGAAAAACTGTTTTTT	TRBV6-5	TRBJ1-4	-	TRBD1
CASSIRRTGVYDEQFF	TGTGCCAGTAGTATTCGCCGGACAGGGGTGTACGATGAGCAGTTCTTC	TRBV19	TRBJ2-1	few	TRBD1
CASSLTGGTANEKLFF	TGCGCCAGCAGCTTGACAGGGGGCACGGCTAATGAAAAACTGTTTTTT	TRBV5-1	TRBJ1-4	-	TRBD1
CAIGSYSGGAWNEQFF	TGTGCCATCGGTAGTTATAGCGGGGGGGCGTGGAATGAGCAGTTCTTC	TRBV10-3	TRBJ2-1	-	TRBD2
CASSYLTTGINYGYTF	TGTGCCAGCAGTTACCTTACGACAGGGATCAACTATGGCTACACCTTC	TRBV6-5	TRBJ1-2	-	TRBD1
CAISEGTGEYEQYF	TGTGCCATCAGTGAGGGGACAGGGGAGTACGAGCAGTACTTC	TRBV10-3	TRBJ2-7	-	TRBD1
CASSLGGTGGNYGYTF	TGTGCCAGCAGTCTAGGGGGGACAGGGGGCAACTATGGCTACACCTTC	TRBV11-2	TRBJ1-2	-	TRBD1
CAWRGQGNTEAFF	TGTGCCTGGAGGGGACAGGGCAACACTGAAGCTTTCTTT	TRBV30	TRBJ1-1	-	TRBD1
CASSLGPGQGSYEQYF	TGCGCCAGCAGCTTGGGCCCGGGACAGGGGTCCTACGAGCAGTACTTC	TRBV5-1	TRBJ2-7	once	TRBD1
CSASGQSTLNTEAFF	TGCAGCGCGTCAGGACAGAGCACATTGAACACTGAAGCTTTCTTT	TRBV29-1	TRBJ1-1	-	-
CASSFGLTGELFF	TGTGCCAGCAGCTTCGGACTCACCGGGGAGCTGTTTTTT	TRBV5-6	TRBJ2-2	-	-
CASRFDRSYEQYF	TGTGCCAGCAGGTTTGACAGATCCTACGAGCAGTACTTC	TRBV7-2	TRBJ2-7	-	-
CASSQVSAGHEEAFF	TGTGCCAGCAGCCAAGTCTCGGCAGGTCACGAGGAAGCTTTCTTT	TRBV4-2	TRBJ1-1	-	-
CASTEDGLMTEAFF	TGTGCCAGCACCGAAGACGGGTTGATGACTGAAGCTTTCTTT	TRBV7-6	TRBJ1-1	-	-
CASSAGIQETQYF	TGTGCCAGCAGTGCAGGGATCCAAGAGACCCAGTACTTC	TRBV2	TRBJ2-5	-	-
CASSDHVRGGYTF	TGTGCCAGCAGTGATCACGTTCGAGGTGGCTACACCTTC	TRBV2	TRBJ1-2	-	-
CASSEAGTGHYNSPLHF	TGTGCCAGCAGTGAAGCGGGGACAGGGCACTATAATTCACCCCTCCACTTT	TRBV25-1	TRBJ1-6	-	TRBD1
CASSPALVINSPLHF	TGTGCCAGCAGTCCGGCCCTAGTCATTAATTCACCCCTCCACTTT	TRBV6-5	TRBJ1-6	-	-
CASSRSPDKTGGEHF	TGTGCCAGCAGCCGCTCCCCTGATAAGACAGGGGGCGAGCATTTT	TRBV7-9	TRBJ1-5	-	TRBD1
CASSPRLVTDTQYF	TGTGCCAGCAGTCCGCGACTAGTAACAGATACGCAGTATTTT	TRBV27	TRBJ2-3	-	-
CASSQSEGGVYGYTF	TGCGCCAGCAGCCAATCAGAAGGGGGAGTCTACGGCTACACCTTC	TRBV4-1	TRBJ1-2	-	-
CASSPNLQVAEAFF	TGTGCCAGTAGTCCAAACTTACAGGTCGCTGAAGCTTTCTTT	TRBV19	TRBJ1-1	-	-
CASEAGPNTGELFF	TGCGCCAGCGAAGCGGGGCCGAACACCGGGGAGCTGTTTTTT	TRBV5-1	TRBJ2-2	-	TRBD2